This entry lists 26 T cell receptor beta chains sequenced from one sample in a study of beta chain features in type 1 diabetes. Isolated RNA was reverse transcribed in full, so expressed TCRB transcripts were sequenced. The protocol was immunoSEQ multiplex PCR, while the TCRdb copy is restricted to in-frame clones and leaves out a portion. The table records roughly 230,000 clones, about 10% of them present only once. The specimen sequenced was naive CD4+ T cells from blood. The receptors shown here come from a woman younger than 30 in good health.

This chain links TRBV4-2 with TRBJ2-7, with 7 bases that match TRBD1. The CDR3 is made up of 14 amino acids. CDR1 is LGHNA, CDR2 YNFKEQ, per germline. V shed 3 bases and J 2 bases; nucleotides not matched to a gene: 4. CDR3 bases: TGTGCCAGCAGCCAGACAGGGCTCCCCTACGAGCAGTACTTC. Protein sequence: CASSQTGLPYEQYF.

This clone was recorded a few times. The chain has TRBV5-1 and TRBJ2-7, with D tentatively TRBD2 (5 bases). The CDR3 has 13 residues. V lost 0 bases, J lost 2 bases, and 6 bases lay in between. In germline, CDR1 is SGHRS, CDR2 YFSETQ. The CDR3, as DNA: TGCGCCAGCAGCTTGGAGGGAGCCTACGAGCAGTACTTC. This sequence encodes CASSLEGAYEQYF.

CDR3 region: CASSSNTDTQYF. Written as DNA, the CDR3 is TGTGCCAGCAGCTCTAACACAGATACGCAGTATTTT. The chain employs TRBV7-9 and TRBJ2-3, with unresolved D. Germline V gene lookup returns CDR1 SEHNR and CDR2 FQNEAQ (reference sequence). Deletions cut 4 bases from V and 2 bases from J, with 4 bases between. The CDR3 runs to 12 residues.

This chain links TRBV25-1 with TRBJ2-7; 8 bases match TRBD2. The V gene end was trimmed by 6 bases and the J gene end by 7 bases; junction bases not matched to a gene: 17. CDR1 and CDR2 (germline): MGHDK, SYGVNS. The CDR3 is 16 amino acids. This chain's CDR3 is CASSAHTSGPLREQYF. DNA for the CDR3: TGTGCCAGCAGCGCGCATACTAGCGGACCCCTACGTGAGCAGTACTTC.

The sample holds a few counts of this clone. V usage is TRBV28 and J usage is TRBJ2-7, with a tentative D call TRBD1 (5 bases). V lost 6 bases and J lost 4, with 22 bases in between. The CDR3 runs to 16 residues. CDR1 is MDHEN, CDR2 SYDVKM, per germline. In DNA, the CDR3 is TGTGCCAGCAGCCCAGGACAAATTAAGACTGGGTACGAGCAGTACTTC. Translation: CASSPGQIKTGYEQYF.

The chain combines TRBV5-6 with TRBJ1-5, with TRBD1 matching over 9 bases. V shed 4 bases, J shed 3 bases, and the junction held 5 bases outside the gene matches. This CDR3 comprises 15 residues. Germline values: CDR1 SGHDT, CDR2 YYEEEE. Here the CDR3 reads CASSIWDRDNQPQHF. DNA of the CDR3: TGTGCCAGCAGCATATGGGACAGGGACAATCAGCCCCAGCATTTT.

CDR3 sequence (DNA): TGTGCCAGCAGCTTAGAAAGAGCTGGGAACACTGAAGCTTTCTTT. Translation: CASSLERAGNTEAFF. The chain recombines TRBV11-1 with TRBJ1-1; the D is unclear. The length of the CDR3 is 15 residues. The germline V and J ends were trimmed by 1 base and 1 base, with 10 bases remaining between them. Germline V gives CDR1 SGHAT, CDR2 FQDESV (reference sequence).

This clone was observed a handful of times. J is TRBJ2-7 and V is TRBV7-9, with 9 bases that match TRBD1. Germline CDR1 reads SEHNR; CDR2 reads FQNEAQ (reference sequence). J gave up 2 bases and V 4 bases, and 9 bases lay outside the gene matches. The CDR3 runs to 16 residues. DNA of the CDR3: TGTGCCAGCAGCTCCACCCCGGGACAGGGCGCCTACGAGCAGTACTTC. The encoded protein is CASSSTPGQGAYEQYF.

The V and J genes are TRBV7-8 and TRBJ2-5, with 9 bases lining up with TRBD2. V lost 6 bases and J lost 4; bases outside the gene matches: 24. CDR1 is SGHVS, CDR2 FQNEAQ, per germline. This CDR3 is built from 20 residues. The CDR3 bases are TGTGCCAGCAGGAACGAGCGGGAGGCCCGGTCTTCCCCATCGGGAGAGACCCAGTACTTC. Its translation: CASRNEREARSSPSGETQYF.

Remarks on this clone: The sample has other DNA sequences that encode this CDR3 too. This sequence joins TRBV29-1 and TRBJ1-1; maybe TRBD1 (5 bases). The CDR3 extends over 14 amino acids. Germline V CDR1 and CDR2: SQVTM, ANQGSEA. The V and J ends lost 3 bases and 1 base respectively, with 12 bases between them. CDR3: CSVEGGLSNTEAFF. The CDR3 coding sequence is TGCAGCGTTGAGGGGGGACTTTCGAACACTGAAGCTTTCTTT.

Only a few counts were recorded for this clone. The chain joins TRBV29-1 to TRBJ1-1, with 7 positions matching TRBD1. The CDR3 has 15 amino acids. V dropped 1 base and J dropped 3; count of bases not matched to a gene: 8. Germline CDR1 and CDR2: SQVTM and ANQGSEA. The CDR3 nucleotides read TGCAGCGTTGAAGGGCGCAGGGGGTTATACACTGAAGCTTTCTTT. Its protein product is CSVEGRRGLYTEAFF.

V is TRBV19 and J is TRBJ1-5; weak D call: TRBD1 (6 bases). The V and J ends lost 4 bases and 7 bases respectively, with 23 bases between them. This CDR3 contains 17 residues. Germline CDR1 reads LNHDA; CDR2 reads SQIVND (reference sequence). The CDR3 here is CASSTHLTGSFGQPQHF. In DNA, the CDR3 is TGTGCCAGTAGTACTCATCTAACAGGGTCCTTCGGACAGCCCCAGCATTTT.

This clone was seen more than once but under ten times. Other DNA sequences within the sample encode an identical CDR3. V gene TRBV9 combines with J gene TRBJ2-1, with 8 nucleotides matching TRBD2. V gave up 4 bases and J gave up 0 bases; unmatched junction bases: 3. From germline, CDR1 is SGDLS and CDR2 YYNGEE. The CDR3 consists of 15 residues. The CDR3 loop reads CASSLSGSSYNEQFF. In DNA form, the CDR3 reads TGTGCCAGCAGCCTCAGCGGGAGCTCCTACAATGAGCAGTTCTTC.

This clone has a handful of counts. The chain joins TRBV4-1 to TRBJ1-5; D might be TRBD1 (5 bases). This CDR3 contains 13 residues. V lost 4 bases to trimming and J lost 4 bases, with 8 bases between them. CDR1 and CDR2 (germline): MGHRA, YSYEKL. The CDR3 sequence is CASSPAGNQPQHF. In nucleotides, the CDR3 is TGCGCCAGCAGCCCAGCAGGGAATCAGCCCCAGCATTTT.

The chain carries TRBV30 and TRBJ2-7, with TRBD1 identical over 9 bases. Trimming at V came to 4 bases and at J to 2 bases, leaving 3 bases not matched to a gene. The germline V gene encodes CDR1 GTSNPN and CDR2 SVGIG (reference sequence). The CDR3 sequence is 13 residues long. CDR3 region: CAWIRQGAYEQYF. The CDR3 DNA follows: TGTGCCTGGATTCGACAGGGGGCCTACGAGCAGTACTTC.

This clone was found a few times. The chain employs TRBV6-6 and TRBJ1-2, with D possibly TRBD1 on 6 matching bases. In germline, CDR1 is MNHNY, CDR2 SVGAGI (reference sequence). CDR3 length: 15 residues. Trimming removed 0 bases at V and 8 bases at J, with 16 bases between. This CDR3 reads CASSYSKGGEVGYTF. DNA of the CDR3: TGTGCCAGCAGTTACTCGAAAGGGGGGGAGGTGGGCTACACCTTC.

The table lists this clone with a few counts. The rearrangement uses TRBV2 and TRBJ2-5; no clear D gene. The CDR3 has 13 amino acids. The V end was cut by 6 bases, the J end by 0 bases, with 8 bases between. CDR1 and CDR2 from the germline V gene are SNHLY and FYNNEI. CDR3 nucleotides: TGTGCCAGCAGCCTACAGTACCAAGAGACCCAGTACTTC. Its protein product is CASSLQYQETQYF.

This clone was detected ten times or more. The V gene is TRBV18, the J gene TRBJ2-1; 8 bases are shared with TRBD2. V shed 3 bases, J shed 9 bases, and the junction held 7 bases outside the gene matches. CDR3 size: 14 residues. Germline loops: CDR1 KGHSH, CDR2 LQKENI. The CDR3 reads CASSPGLEAREQFF. The CDR3 bases are TGTGCCAGCTCACCGGGACTAGAGGCCCGTGAGCAGTTCTTC.

This clone was counted many times. The chain uses TRBV2 and TRBJ2-1; tentative D call: TRBD1 (6 bases). Germline-derived CDR1 and CDR2 are SNHLY and FYNNEI. Trimming cost V 3 bases and J 9 bases, with 9 bases left between them. This CDR3 has 12 amino acids. CDR3 amino acids: CASSEEGGEQFF. CDR3 DNA sequence: TGTGCCAGCAGTGAGGAAGGGGGTGAGCAGTTCTTC.

This clone was detected only a few times. The chain carries TRBV6-1 and TRBJ2-7; 11 bases line up with TRBD1. Germline CDR1 reads MNHNS; CDR2 reads SASEGT. J gave up 4 bases and V 8 bases, and 10 bases lay outside the gene matches. The CDR3 is 15 residues long. The CDR3 region has the DNA TGTGCCAGCCACTCTCAAGGACAGGGGGCTTACGAGCAGTACTTC. Amino acid sequence: CASHSQGQGAYEQYF.

The gene calls are TRBV12-5 and TRBJ2-1, with TRBD2 matching 10 bases. Germline assignment: CDR1 LGHNT and CDR2 FRNRAP. CDR3 length equals 15 residues. The ends lost 7 bases at V and 6 bases at J; junction bases unmatched: 9. The CDR3 spells CASAASGGAFNEQFF. CDR3 DNA: TGTGCTAGTGCCGCGAGCGGGGGGGCATTCAATGAGCAGTTCTTC.

V is TRBV25-1 and J is TRBJ2-6; D gene ambiguous. With 8 bases removed from V and 0 bases from J, the gap between germline ends came to 5 bases. Germline V gene sequence: CDR1 MGHDK, CDR2 SYGVNS. The CDR3 is 13 amino acids. The CDR3 DNA reads TGTGCCAGCTTCAGCTCTGGGGCCAACGTCCTGACTTTC. It is translated as CASFSSGANVLTF.

Here the CDR3 reads CASQRDLNEQFF. DNA for the CDR3: TGTGCCTCCCAGCGGGACCTGAATGAGCAGTTCTTC. The chain employs TRBV10-3 and TRBJ2-1; 7 bases align to TRBD2. The germline gives CDR1 ENHRY, CDR2 SYGVKD. V lost 11 bases, J lost 7 bases, and 8 bases stayed unmatched. The CDR3 runs 12 residues.

The V and J genes are TRBV13 and TRBJ2-7; TRBD1 agrees at 8 bases. With 2 bases clipped from V and 6 bases from J, the junction kept 3 bases outside the gene matches. From germline, CDR1 is PRHDT and CDR2 FYEKMQ (reference sequence). This CDR3 is built from 13 residues. CDR3 loop: CASSLQGAVEQYF. The CDR3 DNA follows: TGTGCCAGCAGCTTACAGGGGGCGGTCGAGCAGTACTTC. The full variable domain, in which reference TRBV13 and TRBJ2-7 provide the parts outside the CDR3, is AAGVIQSPRHLIKEKRETATLKCYPIPRHDTVYWYQQGPGQDPQFLISFYEKMQSDKGSIPDRFSAQQFSDYHSELNMSSLELGDSALYFCASSLQGAVEQYFGPGTRLTVT.

The chain couples TRBV5-4 to TRBJ1-5; D perhaps matches TRBD1 (5 bases). CDR3 length equals 15 residues. Deletions cut 0 bases from V and 3 bases from J, with 10 bases between. CDR1 and CDR2 from the germline V gene are SGHNT and YYREEE (reference sequence). Written as DNA, the CDR3 is TGTGCCAGCAGCTTGGTATTCAGGGTCAATCAGCCCCAGCATTTT. Amino acid sequence: CASSLVFRVNQPQHF.

This clone occurred a few times. The gene calls are TRBV18 and TRBJ2-3; 9 bases align to TRBD2. V trimming: 1 base; J trimming: 5 bases; junction bases outside the gene matches: 7. This CDR3 contains 16 residues. Per the germline V gene, CDR1 is KGHSH and CDR2 is LQKENI. For the CDR3, the DNA is TGTGCCAGCTCACCACAGGTAGCGGGAGTGGTAGATACGCAGTATTTT. Translated: CASSPQVAGVVDTQYF.